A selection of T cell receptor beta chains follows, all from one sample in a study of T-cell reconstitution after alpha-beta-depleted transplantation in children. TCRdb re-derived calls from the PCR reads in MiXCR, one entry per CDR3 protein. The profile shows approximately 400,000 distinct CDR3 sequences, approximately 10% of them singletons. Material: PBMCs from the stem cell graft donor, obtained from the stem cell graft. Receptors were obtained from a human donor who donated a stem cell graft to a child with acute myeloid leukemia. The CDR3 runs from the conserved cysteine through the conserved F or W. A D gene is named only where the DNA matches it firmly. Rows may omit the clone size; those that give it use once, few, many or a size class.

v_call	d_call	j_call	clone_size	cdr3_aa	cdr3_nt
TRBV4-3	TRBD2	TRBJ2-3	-	CASAPRTAGGFNTQYF	TGCGCCAGCGCGCCGAGAACTGCGGGAGGTTTCAATACGCAGTATTTT
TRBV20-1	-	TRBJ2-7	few	CSARDRTSSYEQYF	TGCAGTGCTAGAGATCGTACTAGCTCCTACGAGCAGTACTTC
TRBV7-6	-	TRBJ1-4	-	CASSLAPPGTHNEKLFF	TGTGCCAGCAGCTTAGCCCCTCCCGGGACACATAATGAAAAACTGTTTTTT
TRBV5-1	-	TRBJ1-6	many	CASSLEGFLSPLHF	TGCGCCAGCAGCTTGGAAGGGTTTCTTTCACCCCTCCACTTT
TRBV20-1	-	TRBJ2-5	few	CSASPEPRGETQYF	TGCAGTGCTAGCCCGGAACCCCGGGGGGAGACCCAGTACTTC
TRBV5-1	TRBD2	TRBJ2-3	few	CASSVGTSVADTQYF	TGCGCCAGCAGCGTCGGGACTAGCGTGGCAGATACGCAGTATTTT
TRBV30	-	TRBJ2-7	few	CAWSRPPTYEQYF	TGTGCCTGGAGTCGACCACCCACCTACGAGCAGTACTTC
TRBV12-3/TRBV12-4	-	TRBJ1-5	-	CASSSGPRPQHF	TGTGCCAGCAGTTCCGGGCCACGGCCCCAGCATTTT
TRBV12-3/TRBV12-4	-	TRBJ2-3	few	CASSRGARGPDTQYF	TGTGCCAGCAGTAGGGGGGCTAGGGGTCCAGATACGCAGTATTTT
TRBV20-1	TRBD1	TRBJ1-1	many	CSARDVAGQGAKRDTEAFF	TGCAGTGCTAGAGATGTAGCGGGACAGGGGGCGAAGCGGGACACTGAAGCTTTCTTT
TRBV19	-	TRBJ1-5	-	CASSRGQAYSNQPQHF	TGTGCCAGTAGTAGAGGGCAGGCATATAGCAATCAGCCCCAGCATTTT
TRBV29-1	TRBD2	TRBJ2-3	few	CSVELAGVGKEYAQYF	TGCAGCGTAGAGCTAGCGGGAGTGGGGAAAGAATACGCGCAGTATTTT
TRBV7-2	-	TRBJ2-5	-	CASSPPGLPTTETQYF	TGTGCCAGCAGTCCCCCAGGACTACCCACCACCGAGACCCAGTACTTC
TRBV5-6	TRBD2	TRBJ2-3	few	CASSAWSPGLRDTQYF	TGTGCCAGCAGCGCTTGGAGCCCGGGACTAAGAGATACGCAGTATTTT
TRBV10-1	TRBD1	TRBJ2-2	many	CASSVGTGSTGELFF	TGCGCCAGCAGTGTAGGGACAGGGTCCACCGGGGAGCTGTTTTTT
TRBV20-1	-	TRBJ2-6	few	CSATGTAVSGANVLTF	TGCAGTGCAACCGGGACGGCCGTCTCTGGGGCCAACGTCCTGACTTTC
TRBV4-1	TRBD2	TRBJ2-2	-	CASSINWELAGLPSGELFF	TGCGCCAGCAGCATAAACTGGGAACTAGCGGGATTACCTTCCGGGGAGCTGTTTTTT
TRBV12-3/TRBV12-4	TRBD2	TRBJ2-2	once	CASSAISGTGELFF	TGTGCCAGCAGTGCTATTAGCGGGACCGGGGAGCTGTTTTTT
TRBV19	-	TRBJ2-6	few	CASSRGTGPGANVLTF	TGTGCCAGTAGTAGGGGGACGGGGCCTGGGGCCAACGTCCTGACTTTC
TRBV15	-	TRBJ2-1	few	CATSRDFLGDEQFF	TGTGCCACCAGCAGAGATTTCTTGGGCGATGAGCAGTTCTTC
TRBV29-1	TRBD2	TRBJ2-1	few	CSAGLAGAGEQFF	TGCAGCGCGGGACTAGCGGGAGCTGGAGAGCAGTTCTTC
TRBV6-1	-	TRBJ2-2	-	CASNPFAVNTGELFF	TGTGCCAGCAATCCCTTCGCGGTTAACACCGGGGAGCTGTTTTTT
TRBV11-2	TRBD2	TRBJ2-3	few	CASSAGDWDTQYF	TGTGCCAGCAGCGCGGGAGATTGGGATACGCAGTATTTT
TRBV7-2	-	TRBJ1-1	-	CASSAQADTEAFF	TGTGCCAGCAGCGCCCAGGCTGACACTGAAGCTTTCTTT
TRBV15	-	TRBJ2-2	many	CATSIGPTGELFF	TGTGCCACCAGCATCGGACCGACCGGGGAGCTGTTTTTT
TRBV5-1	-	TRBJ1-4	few	CASSSPSATNEKLFF	TGCGCCAGCAGCTCGCCGAGTGCAACTAATGAAAAACTGTTTTTT
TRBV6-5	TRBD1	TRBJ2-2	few	CASSSPGQRGANTGELFF	TGTGCCAGCAGTTCGCCGGGACAGAGAGGGGCGAACACCGGGGAGCTGTTTTTT
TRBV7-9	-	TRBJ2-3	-	CASSFPGLADTQYF	TGTGCCAGCAGCTTTCCAGGGTTGGCAGATACGCAGTATTTT
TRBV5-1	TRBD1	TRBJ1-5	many	CASSTGTAIQPQHF	TGCGCCAGCAGCACCGGGACAGCTATTCAGCCCCAGCATTTT
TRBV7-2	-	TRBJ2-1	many	CASSFSSYNEQFF	TGTGCCAGCAGCTTCTCCTCCTACAATGAGCAGTTCTTC
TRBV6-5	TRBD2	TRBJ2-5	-	CASSRTSGVSQRSQYF	TGTGCCAGCAGCCGAACTAGCGGGGTGTCCCAGCGGTCCCAGTACTTC
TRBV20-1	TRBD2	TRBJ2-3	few	CSARGTSGRADTQYF	TGCAGTGCTAGAGGGACTAGCGGGAGGGCCGATACGCAGTATTTT
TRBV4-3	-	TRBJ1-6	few	CASSSTRGSGSPLHF	TGCGCCAGCAGCTCGACCCGGGGGAGCGGATCACCCCTCCACTTT
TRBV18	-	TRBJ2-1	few	CASSPSRDLYNEQFF	TGTGCCAGCTCACCCTCCAGGGACCTGTACAATGAGCAGTTCTTC
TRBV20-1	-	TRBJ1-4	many	CSGQSREWSEKLFF	TGCAGTGGTCAGTCCAGGGAGTGGAGTGAAAAACTGTTTTTT
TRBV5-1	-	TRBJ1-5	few	CASSLAPGGDQPQHF	TGCGCCAGCAGCTTGGCCCCCGGCGGGGATCAGCCCCAGCATTTT
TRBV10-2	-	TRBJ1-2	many	CASSGALDGYGYTF	TGCGCCAGCAGTGGGGCATTGGATGGCTATGGCTACACCTTC
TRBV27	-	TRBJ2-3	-	CASSPRLEASTDTQYF	TGTGCCAGCAGTCCTCGCCTGGAAGCTAGCACAGATACGCAGTATTTT
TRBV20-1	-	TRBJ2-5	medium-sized	CSAGGGRTLQETQYF	TGCAGTGCTGGAGGGGGTCGGACCCTCCAAGAGACCCAGTACTTC
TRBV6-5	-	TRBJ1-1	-	CASSSRGAALYTEAFF	TGTGCCAGCAGTTCCCGCGGGGCCGCACTTTACACTGAAGCTTTCTTT
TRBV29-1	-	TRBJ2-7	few	CSVEGAEGNEQYF	TGCAGCGTTGAAGGGGCGGAGGGTAACGAGCAGTACTTC
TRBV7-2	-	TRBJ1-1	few	CASSWTDGTEAFF	TGTGCCAGCAGCTGGACCGACGGCACTGAAGCTTTCTTT
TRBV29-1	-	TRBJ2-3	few	CSTQGLRRDTQYF	TGCAGCACCCAAGGGTTGAGAAGAGATACGCAGTATTTT
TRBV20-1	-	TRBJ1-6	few	CSARRVDSPLHF	TGCAGTGCTCGGAGGGTAGATTCACCCCTCCACTTT
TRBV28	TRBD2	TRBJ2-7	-	CASTNGGVYEQYF	TGTGCCAGTACTAATGGGGGGGTCTACGAGCAGTACTTC
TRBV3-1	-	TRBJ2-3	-	CASSQDTTGTSTDTQYF	TGTGCCAGCAGCCAAGATACAACAGGCACTAGCACAGATACGCAGTATTTT
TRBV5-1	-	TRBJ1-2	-	CASSFLQGDYGYTF	TGCGCCAGCAGCTTCTTGCAGGGAGACTATGGCTACACCTTC
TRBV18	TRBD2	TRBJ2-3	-	CASSPLLVASGSTDTQYF	TGTGCCAGCTCACCACTTCTTGTGGCTAGCGGGAGCACAGATACGCAGTATTTT
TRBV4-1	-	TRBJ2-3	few	CASSQVAGDRPRADTQYF	TGCGCCAGCAGCCAAGTCGCGGGAGACAGGCCGAGGGCAGATACGCAGTATTTT
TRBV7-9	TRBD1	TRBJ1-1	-	CASSWGQLNTEAFF	TGTGCCAGCAGCTGGGGACAGCTAAACACTGAAGCTTTCTTT
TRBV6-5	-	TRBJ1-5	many	CASSYGENQPQHF	TGTGCCAGCAGTTACGGGGAGAATCAGCCCCAGCATTTT
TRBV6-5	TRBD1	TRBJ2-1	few	CASSSRRDRGYNEQFF	TGTGCCAGCAGTTCCCGCCGGGACAGGGGTTACAATGAGCAGTTCTTC
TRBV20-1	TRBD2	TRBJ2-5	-	CSARGSSGNPGAQYF	TGCAGTGCTAGGGGGTCTAGCGGGAACCCCGGGGCCCAGTACTTC
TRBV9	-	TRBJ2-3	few	CASSAGAEAGDTQYF	TGTGCCAGCAGCGCCGGAGCCGAGGCGGGGGATACGCAGTATTTT
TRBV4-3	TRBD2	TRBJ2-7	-	CASTLAGGPYEQYF	TGCGCCAGCACCTTAGCGGGAGGGCCCTACGAGCAGTACTTC
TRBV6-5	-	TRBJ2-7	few	CASGKHEQYF	TGTGCCAGTGGCAAGCACGAGCAGTACTTC
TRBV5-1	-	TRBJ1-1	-	CASSLAVSNTEAFF	TGCGCCAGCAGCTTGGCTGTTTCGAACACTGAAGCTTTCTTT